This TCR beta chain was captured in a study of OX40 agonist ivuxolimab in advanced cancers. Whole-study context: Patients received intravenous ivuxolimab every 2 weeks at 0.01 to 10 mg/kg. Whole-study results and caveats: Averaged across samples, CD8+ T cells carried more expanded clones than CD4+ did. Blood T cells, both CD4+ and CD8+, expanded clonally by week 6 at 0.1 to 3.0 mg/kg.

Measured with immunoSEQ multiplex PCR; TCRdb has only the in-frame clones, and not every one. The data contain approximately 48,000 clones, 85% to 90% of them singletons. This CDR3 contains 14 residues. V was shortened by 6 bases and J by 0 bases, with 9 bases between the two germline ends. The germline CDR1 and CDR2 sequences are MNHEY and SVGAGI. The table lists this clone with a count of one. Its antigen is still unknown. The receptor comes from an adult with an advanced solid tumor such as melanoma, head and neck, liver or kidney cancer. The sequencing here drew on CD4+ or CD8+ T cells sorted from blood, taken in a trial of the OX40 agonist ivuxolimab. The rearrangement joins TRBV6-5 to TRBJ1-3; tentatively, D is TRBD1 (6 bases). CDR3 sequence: CASSSTGSGNTIYF. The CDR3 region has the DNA TGTGCCAGCAGCTCGACAGGCTCTGGAAACACCATATATTTT.